What follows are 18 T cell receptor beta chains derived from one specimen sequenced in a study of beta chain features in type 1 diabetes. The study reverse transcribed the entire isolated RNA, so it sequenced expressed TCRB transcripts. The protocol was immunoSEQ multiplex PCR, while the TCRdb copy is restricted to in-frame clones and leaves out a portion. The data hold about 350,000 clones, with roughly a fifth observed a single time. The sequencing sample was made of naive CD4+ T cells from blood. These receptors all come from a woman younger than 35 in good health.

The V call is TRBV6-5, the J call TRBJ2-7; 9 bases are a match to TRBD1. The CDR3 covers 14 residues. The J segment lost 6 bases and the V segment lost 5 bases, leaving 8 bases of the junction unmatched. Germline V gene data show CDR1 as MNHEY and CDR2 as SVGAGI. CDR3 nucleotide sequence: TGTGCCAGCAGTACCGGGACAGGGATGGGCGAGCAGTACTTC. Encoded protein: CASSTGTGMGEQYF.

The table lists this clone with a few counts. The J gene is TRBJ2-1, the V gene TRBV5-1, with 7 bases aligning to TRBD2. The CDR3 covers 14 residues. CDR1 is SGHRS and CDR2 is YFSETQ in the germline V gene. Trimming cost V 5 bases and J 5 bases; bases outside gene matches: 7. The chain's CDR3 is CASRAGTTNNEQFF. The CDR3 nucleotides are TGCGCCAGCAGGGCCGGGACTACTAACAATGAGCAGTTCTTC.

The chain combines TRBV5-1 with TRBJ1-1; unclear D gene. With 4 bases removed from V and 11 bases from J, the gap between germline ends came to 24 bases. The CDR3 runs 15 residues. CDR1 and CDR2 from the germline V gene are SGHRS and YFSETQ. This CDR3 is CASSLAPRRLSRAFF. CDR3 in DNA: TGCGCCAGCAGCCTCGCCCCACGGAGGCTGTCACGGGCTTTCTTT.

The chain uses TRBV2 and TRBJ2-4; unclear D gene. In germline, CDR1 is SNHLY, CDR2 FYNNEI. Trimming shortened V by 5 bases and J by 3 bases, and 5 bases separated the two germline ends. CDR3 length equals 12 residues. Written as DNA, the CDR3 is TGTGCCAGCAGTCTAGTCAAAAACATTCAGTACTTC. Translated, it gives CASSLVKNIQYF.

This clone was seen more than once but under ten times. V is TRBV9 and J is TRBJ2-7; 11 positions match TRBD1. V lost 4 bases and J lost 6; bases outside the gene matches: 3. This CDR3 is built from 13 residues. Germline-derived CDR1 and CDR2 are SGDLS and YYNGEE. DNA for the CDR3: TGTGCCAGCAGCCCCGGGACAGGGGGCGAGCAGTACTTC. It specifies CASSPGTGGEQYF.

The chain is built from TRBV14 and TRBJ2-3; 12 nucleotides line up with TRBD2. In germline, CDR1 is SGHDN, CDR2 FVKESK. This CDR3 has 15 residues. V lost 3 bases and J lost 6; bases outside the gene matches: 4. CDR3 loop: CASSQLAGGPDTQYF. DNA for the CDR3: TGTGCCAGCAGCCAGCTAGCGGGAGGGCCCGATACGCAGTATTTT.

This sequence joins TRBV7-9 and TRBJ2-3; maybe TRBD2 (7 bases). The CDR3 is 16 residues long. The germline V gene has CDR1 SEHNR and CDR2 FQNEAQ (reference sequence). V shed 3 bases and J shed 5 bases, with 18 bases lying between them. The CDR3 protein is CASSLSRGAGVDTQYF. CDR3 DNA: TGTGCCAGCAGCTTGAGTCGGGGGGCCGGGGTAGATACGCAGTATTTT.

This clone turned up a few times. The chain combines TRBV11-2 with TRBJ1-5; D possibly corresponds to TRBD1 (5 bases). Trimming stripped 1 base from V and 7 bases from J, with 11 bases between. Looked up from germline, CDR1 is SGHAT and CDR2 is FQNNGV. The CDR3 has 14 amino acids. The chain's CDR3 is CASSLGGAVQPQHF. The CDR3 DNA reads as TGTGCCAGCAGCTTAGGCGGGGCTGTGCAGCCCCAGCATTTT.

On this clone itself: Relative to the germline gene, one junction end is altered; a read error may explain this. Other DNA sequences in the same sample also yield this CDR3. This chain uses TRBV7-7 with TRBJ2-1, with 9 bases identical to TRBD2. Germline V gene data show CDR1 as SSHAT and CDR2 as FNYEAQ (reference sequence). This CDR3 has 15 residues. The CDR3, as DNA: TGTGCTAGCAGCTTAGAACTAGCGGGCTACAATGAGCAGTTCTTC. Protein product: CASSLELAGYNEQFF.

The rearrangement joins TRBV5-1 to TRBJ1-1; D not resolved. CDR3 size: 14 residues. V shed 4 bases and J shed 2 bases, with 12 bases lying between them. Germline V gene lookup returns CDR1 SGHRS and CDR2 YFSETQ. CDR3 sequence reads: CASSSGRPNTEAFF. DNA of the CDR3: TGCGCCAGCAGCAGCGGACGGCCTAACACTGAAGCTTTCTTT.

This clone was seen a handful of times. The J gene is TRBJ1-2, the V gene TRBV25-1; the D gene is possibly TRBD1 (6 bases). Trimming took 4 bases from V and 7 from J, leaving 13 bases between them. Germline V gene sequence: CDR1 MGHDK, CDR2 SYGVNS. This CDR3 spans 13 amino acids. CDR3 protein: CASSAGGSFGYTF. The CDR3 bases are TGTGCCAGCAGTGCGGGGGGCTCTTTTGGCTACACCTTC.

The chain uses TRBV14 and TRBJ1-1; D is perhaps TRBD1 (6 bases). The CDR3 loop spans 14 amino acids. In germline, CDR1 is SGHDN, CDR2 FVKESK. V shed 1 base and J shed 5 bases, with 11 bases lying between them. The CDR3 nucleotides read TGTGCCAGCAGCCAAGTTAATAGGGGGACTGAAGCTTTCTTT. Its translation is CASSQVNRGTEAFF.

The chain has TRBV6-4 and TRBJ1-6; tentatively, D is TRBD1 (5 bases). V lost 5 bases and J lost 10, with 18 bases in between. There are 15 residues in the CDR3. Germline-derived CDR1 and CDR2 are MRHNA and SNTAGT. The CDR3 DNA is TGTGCCAGCAGTCCTGGGGCTCACGGGGGATCACCCCTCCACTTT. Amino acids: CASSPGAHGGSPLHF.

The chain links TRBV4-1 to TRBJ2-3; D perhaps matches TRBD2 (6 bases). This CDR3 has 13 amino acids. From germline, CDR1 is MGHRA and CDR2 YSYEKL. V was trimmed by 4 bases and J by 3 bases, leaving 8 bases between them. The CDR3 nucleotides are TGCGCCAGCAGCCTGGAGGGGACAGATACGCAGTATTTT. It specifies CASSLEGTDTQYF.

The CDR3 spells CASSLTGESSPLHF. In nucleotides, the CDR3 is TGTGCCAGCAGCTTAACAGGGGAGAGTTCACCCCTCCACTTT. The chain combines TRBV7-2 with TRBJ1-6; 7 positions agree with TRBD1. The V segment lost 2 bases and the J segment 9 bases; nucleotides outside the gene matches: 4. CDR1 is SGHTA, CDR2 FQGNSA, per germline. The CDR3 contains 14 residues.

V is TRBV30 and J is TRBJ2-5, with a tentative D call TRBD1 (6 bases). Germline CDR1 and CDR2: GTSNPN and SVGIG (reference sequence). V lost 5 bases and J lost 2, with 6 bases in between. The CDR3 runs 11 residues. The CDR3 loop reads CAWDRQETQYF. DNA for the CDR3: TGTGCCTGGGACAGGCAAGAGACCCAGTACTTC.

This clone has only a few counts. CDR3 residues: CASSARDRGLETQYF. In nucleotides, the CDR3 is TGTGCCAGCAGCGCACGGGACAGGGGTTTAGAGACCCAGTACTTC. The V gene is TRBV9, the J gene TRBJ2-5; TRBD1 aligns across 10 bases. Trimming cost V 3 bases and J 4 bases; bases outside gene matches: 6. The CDR3 covers 15 residues. Per the germline V gene, CDR1 is SGDLS and CDR2 is YYNGEE.

The chain uses TRBV2 and TRBJ1-1, with 9 bases aligning to TRBD1. CDR1 is SNHLY and CDR2 is FYNNEI in the germline V gene. The CDR3 sequence is 14 residues long. V shed 6 bases and J 1 base; nucleotides not matched to a gene: 3. CDR3 loop: CASRGTGRNTEAFF. The CDR3 DNA reads as TGTGCCAGCAGGGGGACAGGGCGGAACACTGAAGCTTTCTTT. The full variable domain, its missing parts supplied by reference TRBV2 and TRBJ1-1, is EPEVTQTPSHQVTQMGQEVILRCVPISNHLYFYWYRQILGQKVEFLVSFYNNEISEKSEIFDDQFSVERPDGSNFTLKIRSTKLEDSAMYFCASRGTGRNTEAFFGQGTRLTVV.